Listed below are T cell receptor beta chains from one sample, sequenced in a study of pediatric ulcerative colitis. Profiling relied on immunoSEQ multiplex PCR, and the TCRdb table lists in-frame clones only, not all of them. The repertoire consists of fewer than 30,000 clones, with more than 65% occurring once and the leading ten covering roughly 7.8%. Sequencing was carried out using gut tissue. Receptors were obtained from a boy younger than 18 with severe ulcerative colitis. Each CDR3 is given with its conserved first and last residue. D genes are given only for firm matches. Rows give clone size only sometimes, using once, few, many, or a class for an expanded clone.

TRBJ2-5 | TRBV11-2 | NA | NA | TGTGCCAGCAGCTTAGGGTGGGGACAAGAGACCCAGTACTTC | CASSLGWGQETQYF
TRBJ1-1 | TRBV19 | NA | NA | TGTGCCAGTAGTATAAGCCAGGCGAACACTGAAGCTTTCTTT | CASSISQANTEAFF
TRBJ2-7 | TRBV6-4 | NA | TRBD2 | TGTGCCAGCACGAGCGGGAGGTATGCCAGCTCCTACGAGCAGTACTTC | CASTSGRYASSYEQYF
TRBJ2-7 | TRBV7-2 | NA | TRBD2 | TGTGCCAGCAGCCCAGGCCGCGGGAGCCCCTCCTACGAGCAGTACTTC | CASSPGRGSPSYEQYF
TRBJ2-1 | TRBV19 | NA | NA | TGTGCCAGTACTCACGGGCTCTACAATGAGCAGTTCTTC | CASTHGLYNEQFF
TRBJ2-1 | TRBV5-4 | few | TRBD1 | TGTGCCAGCCTACCCGGGACAGGAGTCAATTATGAGCAGTTCTTC | CASLPGTGVNYEQFF
TRBJ2-5 | TRBV5-4 | few | TRBD1 | TGTGCCAGCAGCCCCGGGACAGGGGAAGAGACCCAGTACTTC | CASSPGTGEETQYF
TRBJ1-1 | TRBV27 | NA | NA | TGTGCCAGCAGTTTAATTCAGGGTAACACTGAAGCTTTCTTT | CASSLIQGNTEAFF
TRBJ2-7 | TRBV21-1 | NA | NA | TGTGCCAGCAGCAAAGTTTACGAGCGGGAGGCCTTCTCCTACGAGCAGTACTTC | CASSKVYEREAFSYEQYF
TRBJ2-7 | TRBV19 | NA | NA | TGTGCCAGTAGTCAGCAGGGCTACGAGCAGTACTTC | CASSQQGYEQYF
TRBJ1-1 | TRBV2 | once | NA | TGTGCCAGCAGTGAGGAGTTGAACACTGAAGCTTTCTTT | CASSEELNTEAFF
TRBJ2-6 | TRBV30 | once | TRBD1 | TGTGCCTGGAGCCCCGGACAGGGACTTGGGGGGGCCAACGTCCTGACTTTC | CAWSPGQGLGGANVLTF
TRBJ1-3 | TRBV18 | few | TRBD1 | TGTGCCAGCTCACCCATTGGGACAGAAGACACCATATATTTT | CASSPIGTEDTIYF
TRBJ2-2 | TRBV7-3 | once | NA | TGTGCCAGCAGCTCGCCTGTGGGGAGAGGCACCGGGGAGCTGTTTTTT | CASSSPVGRGTGELFF
TRBJ2-1 | TRBV6-5 | NA | TRBD2 | TGTGCCAGCAGTTACTCCGCGGGAGCCCTCTCCAATGAGCAGTTCTTC | CASSYSAGALSNEQFF
TRBJ1-4 | TRBV2 | NA | NA | TGTGCCAGCAGTGATGTCTCCGGGGGGTCCAATGAAAAACTGTTTTTT | CASSDVSGGSNEKLFF
TRBJ2-3 | TRBV29-1 | NA | TRBD2 | TGCAGCGCGAAGCGGGAGTGGGTAGATACGCAGTATTTT | CSAKREWVDTQYF
TRBJ2-7 | TRBV11-3 | once | TRBD1 | TGTGCCAGCAGCTTAGGCAGGGGGAATTACGAGCAGTACTTC | CASSLGRGNYEQYF
TRBJ2-7 | TRBV28 | few | NA | TGTGCCAGCAGTTTATTCCAGGGGACCTACGAGCAGTACTTC | CASSLFQGTYEQYF
TRBJ2-1 | TRBV10-3 | NA | NA | TGTGCCATCAGTGAGGACGGTCGTGGGGGGAATGAGCAGTTCTTC | CAISEDGRGGNEQFF
TRBJ2-1 | TRBV7-9 | NA | NA | TGTGCCAGCAGCTTAGGGTCCCGCAACGAGCAGTTCTTC | CASSLGSRNEQFF
TRBJ1-6 | TRBV10-2 | NA | NA | TGCGCCAGCAGTGAAACGGGAGGGGCTGGATCACCCCTCCACTTT | CASSETGGAGSPLHF
TRBJ2-5 | TRBV25-1 | NA | NA | TGTGCCAGCAGTGAAGATTGGGGCCAGGGCGTTGAGACCCAGTACTTC | CASSEDWGQGVETQYF
TRBJ2-7 | TRBV7-3 | medium-sized | TRBD1 | TGTGCCAGCAGCGCGACAGGGGGCTCCTACGAGCAGTACTTC | CASSATGGSYEQYF
TRBJ2-1 | TRBV9 | NA | NA | TGTGCCAGCAGCGTAGGCAGCCCCGGTGAGCAGTTCTTC | CASSVGSPGEQFF
TRBJ1-1 | TRBV7-9 | NA | TRBD1 | TGTGCCAGCAGCTTACGCGGGACAGATGTTACTGAAGCTTTCTTT | CASSLRGTDVTEAFF
TRBJ1-2 | TRBV29-1 | NA | TRBD1 | TGCAGCACGGGACAGGGGGAAATTGGCTACACCTTC | CSTGQGEIGYTF